This T cell receptor beta chain stems from a study of T-cell reconstitution after alpha-beta-depleted transplantation in children. This clonotype was observed many times. During its preparation, the TCRbeta library received unique molecular identifiers. From the PCR reads, TCRdb called clonotypes with MiXCR, one entry per CDR3 protein. The profile shows about 370,000 distinct CDR3 sequences, around 20% of them singletons. CDR3 length: 14 amino acids. Germline V lookup: CDR1 SQVTM, CDR2 ANQGSEA. Trimming took 4 bases from V and 4 from J, leaving 14 bases between them. This chain uses TRBV29-1 with TRBJ2-1; D might be TRBD2 (6 bases). Here the sequenced sample was PBMCs from the stem cell graft donor, taken from the stem cell graft. This clonotype was obtained from a human donor who donated a stem cell graft to a child with acute myeloid leukemia. The CDR3 protein is CSVVGLLLYNEQFF. The CDR3 coding sequence is TGCAGCGTTGTGGGACTCCTGCTTTACAATGAGCAGTTCTTC.